This TCR beta chain derives from a study of cytotoxic CD8 clonotypes in ibrutinib-treated CLL. Study information: Specimens for response were gathered following a median roughly 13 months of therapy, spanning 6 to 36. Findings and caveats of the study: The study found clonality rose at ibrutinib response, then fell toward baseline at progression. Among the clonotypes, public ones were uncommon and contracted or held stable on treatment.

Germline-derived CDR1 and CDR2 are ENHRY and SYGVKD. Trimming shortened V by 3 bases and J by 0 bases, and 8 bases separated the two germline ends. CDR3 length equals 15 residues. Concerning this clone: Its target is unknown.

TCRdb's table, derived via immunoSEQ multiplex PCR, lists solely in-frame clones and lacks some. This repertoire shows tens of thousands of clones, approximately 60% found once; its top ten account for about a fifth. V is TRBV10-3 and J is TRBJ1-4; no definite D call. This specimen was PBMCs, taken after 24 months of ibrutinib treatment. The origin of this receptor is a human donor with chronic lymphocytic leukemia. The DNA for the CDR3 is TGTGCCATCAGTGAAGGCGGGACAACTAATGAAAAACTGTTTTTT. Its translation is CAISEGGTTNEKLFF.